Below, 13 T cell receptor beta chains from the same sample are listed, as sequenced in a study of regulatory T cells in long-lasting Graves disease. The time point is: newly diagnosed GD, antithyroid drugs for less than 3 months. Scientists built the TCR library using RNA that was extracted from PBMCs. Building of the TCR beta libraries involved iRepertoire HTBI primers and Arm-PCR of CDR3 regions. TCRdb ran MiXCR on the multiplex PCR reads and lists one entry per CDR3 protein. Here the sample spans over 500,000 distinct CDR3 sequences, 16% being singletons. The same sample was also studied in work on T cells in Graves' hyperthyroidism and ophthalmopathy.

Here the sequenced sample was peripheral blood mononuclear cells (PBMCs), taken at new diagnosis, from a patient treated with antithyroid drugs. These TCRs come from a man younger than 35 with Graves disease.

The V and J genes are TRBV5-1 and TRBJ2-7, with TRBD1 identical over 10 bases. The CDR3 has 16 residues. The V and J ends lost 4 bases and 1 base, in that order; junction bases with no gene match: 8. From germline, CDR1 is SGHRS and CDR2 YFSETQ. The CDR3 here is CASSRPPGQGSYEQYF. CDR3 sequence (DNA): TGCGCCAGCAGCCGGCCGCCGGGACAGGGGTCCTACGAGCAGTACTTC.

This clonotype was picked up many times. The J gene is TRBJ2-1, the V gene TRBV20-1; 11 bases line up with TRBD2. V trimming: 1 base; J trimming: 4 bases; junction bases outside the gene matches: 3. Germline CDR1 and CDR2: DFQATT and SNEGSKA (reference sequence). The length of the CDR3 is 15 residues. In DNA, the CDR3 is TGCAGTGCTAGAGTAGCGGGAGGGCCGTACAATGAGCAGTTCTTC. This gives the protein CSARVAGGPYNEQFF.

The V and J genes are TRBV7-9 and TRBJ2-2, with D unresolved. V shed 3 bases and J shed 3 bases, with 14 bases lying between them. There are 16 residues in the CDR3. The germline V gene has CDR1 SEHNR and CDR2 FQNEAQ (reference sequence). The CDR3 reads CASSLWAGTYTGELFF. The CDR3 region has the DNA TGTGCCAGCAGCTTGTGGGCCGGAACCTACACCGGGGAGCTGTTTTTT. The entire variable domain, with the rest obtained from reference TRBV7-9 and TRBJ2-2, is as follows: DTGVSQNPRHKITKRGQNVTFRCDPISEHNRLYWYRQTLGQGPEFLTYFQNEAQLEKSRLLSDRFSAERPKGSFSTLEIQRTEQGDSAMYLCASSLWAGTYTGELFFGEGSRLTVL.

The V gene is TRBV9, the J gene TRBJ2-6; D call uncertain. This CDR3 has 13 amino acids. V was clipped by 4 bases and J by 3 bases, with 5 bases between them. The germline CDR1 and CDR2 sequences are SGDLS and YYNGEE. In DNA form, the CDR3 reads TGTGCCAGCAGCACGGGTGGGGCCAACGTCCTGACTTTC. Translated: CASSTGGANVLTF.

This clonotype was found many times. The CDR3 here is CAWSVLSGEPQHF. The CDR3 coding sequence is TGTGCCTGGAGTGTACTGTCCGGGGAGCCCCAGCATTTT. The chain uses TRBV30 and TRBJ1-5; no definite D call. The CDR3 is 13 amino acids. V dropped 0 bases and J dropped 8 bases, with 11 bases sitting between them. CDR1 and CDR2 from the germline V gene are GTSNPN and SVGIG (reference sequence).

This clonotype was counted many times. The chain links TRBV12-3 or TRBV12-4 to TRBJ2-5; D gene uncertain. The V end was cut by 1 base, the J end by 2 bases, with 8 bases between. The CDR3 sequence is 14 residues long. CDR3 in DNA: TGTGCCAGCAGTTTAGGGACCAAACAAGAGACCCAGTACTTC. It specifies CASSLGTKQETQYF.

There are many counts of this clonotype. The CDR3 DNA follows: TGTGCCAGCAGCTCATATTCACTCCGGGACAGTTCGTCTGAAGCTTTCTTT. Amino acids: CASSSYSLRDSSSEAFF. The chain couples TRBV11-2 to TRBJ1-1; 7 bases map to TRBD1. CDR3 length: 17 residues. The V gene end was trimmed by 4 bases and the J gene end by 6 bases; junction bases not matched to a gene: 17. Germline V gene data show CDR1 as SGHAT and CDR2 as FQNNGV.

In this sample, this clonotype turned up a few times. One end of the junction does not line up with germline, which may come from a read error. The rearrangement joins TRBV20-1 to TRBJ2-1, with 14 bases aligning to TRBD2. Germline lookup yields CDR1 DFQATT and CDR2 SNEGSKA (reference sequence). This CDR3 has 16 amino acids. CDR3 DNA sequence: TGCAGTGCTCTGGGACTAGCGGGAGTGGGCTACAATGAGCAGTCCTTC. Protein product: CSALGLAGVGYNEQSF.

As for this clonotype: At one end, the junction sequence differs from germline, possibly due to a read error. V is TRBV7-6 and J is TRBJ2-7, with a tentative D call TRBD2 (6 bases). Per the germline V gene, CDR1 is SGHVS and CDR2 is FNYEAQ. The CDR3 has 12 amino acids. The CDR3 protein is CAGSLAEDEQYF. The CDR3 region has the DNA TGTGCCGGCAGCTTAGCGGAGGACGAGCAGTACTTC.

The rearrangement links TRBV25-1 to TRBJ2-7; 8 bases align to TRBD2. V dropped 1 base and J dropped 2; count of bases not matched to a gene: 4. Per the germline V gene, CDR1 is MGHDK and CDR2 is SYGVNS. This CDR3 contains 15 residues. The CDR3 nucleotides are TGTGCCAGCAGTGAATCGATTAGCGGGACCTACGAGCAGTACTTC. Protein sequence: CASSESISGTYEQYF.

V usage is TRBV10-3 and J usage is TRBJ2-7; tentative D call: TRBD1 (7 bases). Germline V gene data show CDR1 as ENHRY and CDR2 as SYGVKD. Trimming pared 4 bases from V and 0 bases from J, leaving 10 bases between. The CDR3 consists of 14 residues. This chain's CDR3 is CAISGRDSSYEQYF. The CDR3 DNA reads as TGTGCCATCAGTGGGAGGGACAGCTCCTACGAGCAGTACTTC.

In this sample, this clonotype turned up many times. The chain carries TRBV27 and TRBJ2-4, with D tentatively TRBD2 (6 bases). Trimming stripped 0 bases from V and 9 bases from J, with 15 bases between. The germline CDR1 and CDR2 sequences are MNHEY and SMNVEV (reference sequence). This CDR3 region has 15 residues. The CDR3 region is CASSLSSSLGGIQYF. CDR3 sequence (DNA): TGTGCCAGCAGTTTATCCTCCTCGTTGGGGGGCATTCAGTACTTC.

This clonotype has a handful of counts. The rearrangement joins TRBV20-1 to TRBJ1-2; D gene uncertain. Trimming took 1 base from V and 7 from J, leaving 10 bases between them. This CDR3 comprises 12 residues. Germline CDR1 and CDR2: DFQATT and SNEGSKA (reference sequence). The CDR3, as DNA: TGCAGTGCTAGAGGACGTTTCGGTGGCTACACCTTC. As protein: CSARGRFGGYTF.